These 7 T cell receptor beta chains came from one sample sequenced in a study of blood T cell repertoires in COVID-19 (dated by TCRdb to about 2020). The method was the immunoSEQ multiplex PCR assay. The table comes from immuneACCESS by way of TCRdb, which keeps in-frame sequences with V and J called. Part of the clones is missing from these tables; in studies checked, under half for an unresolved V gene and the rest for unknown reasons. This sample is represented by about 170,000 clones; over 90% of them were singletons. Around 0.53% of the sample lies in the top ten. The material sequenced was peripheral blood. These receptors were collected from a man between 50 and 59 years old with acute or convalescent COVID-19.

The chain employs TRBV3-1 (or the pseudogene TRBV3-2) and TRBJ1-4, with a possible D match to TRBD1 (5 bases). This CDR3 is 11 amino acids long. Germline V CDR1 and CDR2: LGHDT, YNNKEL (reference sequence). V lost 8 bases, J lost 8 bases, and 9 bases lay in between. CDR3 in DNA: TGTGCCAGCCGCGGACAAGAAAAACTGTTTTTT. This gives the protein CASRGQEKLFF.

Only one count was recorded for this clone. The chain uses TRBV5-6 and TRBJ2-2, with D perhaps matching TRBD1 (6 bases). The CDR3 loop spans 16 amino acids. The V gene lost 3 bases and the J gene lost 4 bases, with 16 bases spanning the gap. Per germline, CDR1 SGHDT and CDR2 YYEEEE. Written as DNA, the CDR3 is TGTGCCAGCAGCTCGCGACAGGAACTCGGCACCGGGGAGCTGTTTTTT. It yields the protein CASSSRQELGTGELFF. The whole variable domain, filled in from reference TRBV5-6 and TRBJ2-2, reads DAGVTQSPTHLIKTRGQQVTLRCSPKSGHDTVSWYQQALGQGPQFIFQYYEEEERQRGNFPDRFSGHQFPNYSSELNVNALLLGDSALYLCASSSRQELGTGELFFGEGSRLTVL.

The gene calls are TRBV18 and TRBJ2-7; the match to TRBD1 covers 8 bases. The V gene's germline CDR1 is KGHSH and CDR2 LQKENI. The ends lost 3 bases at V and 4 bases at J; junction bases unmatched: 8. The CDR3 spans 15 residues. As DNA, the CDR3 is TGTGCCAGCTCACCTTTCCGGGACAGGTTGTACGAGCAGTACTTC. Protein sequence: CASSPFRDRLYEQYF. Based on the CDR3 plus reference TRBV18 and TRBJ2-7, the full variable domain is NAGVMQNPRHLVRRRGQEARLRCSPMKGHSHVYWYRQLPEEGLKFMVYLQKENIIDESGMPKERFSAEFPKEGPSILRIQQVVRGDSAAYFCASSPFRDRLYEQYFGPGTRLTVT.

The chain joins TRBV18 to TRBJ2-2; D possibly corresponds to TRBD1 (6 bases). CDR3 length: 13 residues. The germline gives CDR1 KGHSH, CDR2 LQKENI. V was shortened by 4 bases and J by 3 bases, with 6 bases between the two germline ends. CDR3 nucleotide sequence: TGTGCCAGCTCACACAGGGACACCGGGGAGCTGTTTTTT. Amino acid sequence: CASSHRDTGELFF.

This chain uses TRBV2 with TRBJ2-5; TRBD2 aligns across 9 bases. Germline-derived CDR1 and CDR2 are SNHLY and FYNNEI. CDR3 length: 15 residues. Trimming at V came to 7 bases and at J to 5 bases, leaving 11 bases not matched to a gene. The CDR3 DNA follows: TGTGCCAGCATCCTCGAAGCGGGGGGCGGCGAGACCCAGTACTTC. It encodes CASILEAGGGETQYF.

J is TRBJ2-7 and V is TRBV7-2, with a possible D match to TRBD2 (6 bases). The CDR3 runs 18 residues. Trimming took off 5 bases at V and 6 bases at J, with 29 bases between the two ends. CDR1 is SGHTA, CDR2 FQGNSA, per germline. The DNA of the CDR3 is TGTGCCAGCAGCAGACGGACTATTTCCGCCAGCGGTGTGGGCGAGCAGTACTTC. It yields the protein CASSRRTISASGVGEQYF.

This chain uses TRBV27 with TRBJ1-4; TRBD1 matches 7 bases. From germline, CDR1 is MNHEY and CDR2 SMNVEV (reference sequence). With 2 bases clipped from V and 7 bases from J, the junction kept 4 bases outside the gene matches. The CDR3 has 14 amino acids. Here the CDR3 DNA reads TGTGCCAGCAGTTTAAGGGGGCCGGCTGAAAAACTGTTTTTT. Translation gives CASSLRGPAEKLFF.